The 12 T cell receptor beta chains below come from one sample, sequenced in a study of T cells after yellow fever vaccination. MiXCR, run by TCRdb on the 5' RACE reads, gives a single entry per CDR3 protein. The sample lists hundreds of thousands of distinct CDR3 sequences; 9% to 15% were seen once. The starting material was PBMCs, obtained on the day of the yellow fever booster vaccination. These receptors all stem from a man younger than 45 who received the YFV17D yellow fever vaccine.

The chain recombines TRBV6-5 with TRBJ2-3, with TRBD1 matching over 9 bases. Germline lookup yields CDR1 MNHEY and CDR2 SVGAGI. The V gene end was trimmed by 0 bases and the J gene end by 4 bases; junction bases not matched to a gene: 14. The CDR3 is 19 amino acids. The CDR3: CASSYSGKGGQGVADTQYF. In nucleotides, the CDR3 is TGTGCCAGCAGTTACTCGGGAAAGGGGGGACAGGGAGTTGCAGATACGCAGTATTTT.

The chain combines TRBV10-3 with TRBJ2-7; TRBD2 matches at 8 bases. The germline CDR1 and CDR2 sequences are ENHRY and SYGVKD. Trimming removed 2 bases from V and 0 bases from J; junction bases left unmatched: 9. The CDR3 is 17 amino acids. DNA of the CDR3: TGTGCCATCAGTGAGAGGTCTGAGACTAGCGTCTCCTACGAGCAGTACTTC. Translated, it gives CAISERSETSVSYEQYF.

This clonotype turned up a few times. The rearrangement uses TRBV29-1 and TRBJ2-1; tentatively, D is TRBD2 (6 bases). The germline gives CDR1 SQVTM, CDR2 ANQGSEA. This CDR3 has 11 residues. V lost 6 bases, J lost 8 bases, and 11 bases lay in between. DNA of the CDR3: TGCAGCGTAAAACTAGCATATGAGCAGTTCTTC. This encodes CSVKLAYEQFF.

J is TRBJ1-5 and V is TRBV12-3 or TRBV12-4, with D perhaps matching TRBD1 (5 bases). The CDR3 covers 14 residues. V dropped 1 base and J dropped 7 bases, with 11 bases sitting between them. CDR3 nucleotide sequence: TGTGCCAGCAGTTTAGGCAGGTCAGGGCAGCCCCAGCATTTT. Amino acids: CASSLGRSGQPQHF.

A remark on this clonotype: Germline and junction disagree at one end, which may indicate a read error. The J gene is TRBJ2-3, the V gene TRBV3-1; 7 bases fit TRBD2. CDR3 length: 16 amino acids. Germline V lookup: CDR1 LGHDT, CDR2 YNNKEL (reference sequence). The chain's CDR3 is CACSPREAGLPDTQYF. CDR3 coding DNA: TGTGCCTGCAGCCCCCGAGAAGCGGGACTTCCAGATACGCAGTATTTT.

This clonotype was recorded a few times. The gene calls are TRBV20-1 and TRBJ2-7, with D perhaps TRBD1 (7 bases). Trimming pared 5 bases from V and 4 bases from J, leaving 15 bases between. Germline CDR1 DFQATT, CDR2 SNEGSKA (reference sequence). This CDR3 is 13 amino acids long. CDR3 sequence: CSARTAGGYEQYF. CDR3 in DNA: TGCAGTGCTCGGACGGCAGGGGGGTACGAGCAGTACTTC.

The chain carries TRBV9 and TRBJ2-2; D is uncertain. The CDR3 runs to 15 residues. Germline CDR1 is SGDLS and CDR2 is YYNGEE. Trimming took 0 bases from V and 2 from J, leaving 8 bases between them. CDR3 in amino acids: CASSVAGGNTGELFF. CDR3 in DNA: TGTGCCAGCAGCGTAGCAGGTGGTAACACCGGGGAGCTGTTTTTT.

This clonotype was detected only once. This chain joins TRBV11-2 and TRBJ2-7; TRBD1 is a possible D gene (6 bases). V was shortened by 5 bases and J by 2 bases, with 19 bases between the two germline ends. This CDR3 region has 16 residues. Germline CDR1 reads SGHAT; CDR2 reads FQNNGV. CDR3 DNA: TGTGCCAGCAGCCCCCGGACGACAGGTTTGACCTACGAGCAGTACTTC. This encodes CASSPRTTGLTYEQYF.

This clonotype was observed at least ten times. V usage is TRBV27 and J usage is TRBJ2-1, with D possibly being TRBD2 (6 bases). The length of the CDR3 is 14 residues. Germline CDR1 and CDR2: MNHEY and SMNVEV (reference sequence). V lost 6 bases and J lost 7, with 16 bases in between. The CDR3 sequence is CASSRGVRKNEQFF. DNA for the CDR3: TGTGCCAGCAGCCGCGGGGTGCGGAAGAATGAGCAGTTCTTC.

This clonotype was picked up a small number of times. The rearrangement links TRBV10-3 to TRBJ2-3, with a tentative D call TRBD2 (5 bases). The germline V gene has CDR1 ENHRY and CDR2 SYGVKD. The CDR3 extends over 16 amino acids. V was cut by 2 bases and J by 0 bases, with 12 bases left in between. This CDR3 is CAISEPPGWSTDTQYF. In nucleotides, the CDR3 is TGTGCCATCAGTGAGCCTCCGGGGTGGAGCACAGATACGCAGTATTTT.

V is TRBV2 and J is TRBJ2-5; TRBD1 aligns across 8 bases. In germline, CDR1 is SNHLY, CDR2 FYNNEI. J gave up 5 bases and V 5 bases, and 4 bases lay outside the gene matches. The CDR3 loop spans 13 amino acids. Here the CDR3 reads CASSLQGDETQYF. The CDR3 nucleotides read TGTGCCAGCAGTCTACAGGGGGACGAGACCCAGTACTTC.

This chain uses TRBV6-2 or TRBV6-3 with TRBJ2-3; weak D call: TRBD1 (6 bases). In germline, CDR1 is MNHEY, CDR2 SVGEGT. This CDR3 contains 12 residues. V lost 5 bases, J lost 9 bases, and 12 bases lay in between. CDR3 bases: TGTGCCAGCAGTCGACAGGAAGGCACGCAGTATTTT. Encoded protein: CASSRQEGTQYF.